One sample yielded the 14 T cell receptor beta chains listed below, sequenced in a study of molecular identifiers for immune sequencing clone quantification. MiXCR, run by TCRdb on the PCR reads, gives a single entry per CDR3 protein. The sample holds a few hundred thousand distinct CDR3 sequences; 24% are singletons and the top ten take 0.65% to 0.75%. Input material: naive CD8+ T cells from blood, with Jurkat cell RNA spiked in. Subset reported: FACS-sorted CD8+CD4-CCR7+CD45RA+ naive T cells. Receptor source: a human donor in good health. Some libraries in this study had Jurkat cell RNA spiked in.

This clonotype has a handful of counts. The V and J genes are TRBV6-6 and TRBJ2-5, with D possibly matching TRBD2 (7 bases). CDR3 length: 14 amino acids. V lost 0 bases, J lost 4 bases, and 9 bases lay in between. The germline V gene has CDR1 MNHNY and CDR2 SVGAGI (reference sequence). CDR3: CASSYSGGLETQYF. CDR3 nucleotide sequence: TGTGCCAGCAGTTACTCCGGGGGGCTAGAGACCCAGTACTTC.

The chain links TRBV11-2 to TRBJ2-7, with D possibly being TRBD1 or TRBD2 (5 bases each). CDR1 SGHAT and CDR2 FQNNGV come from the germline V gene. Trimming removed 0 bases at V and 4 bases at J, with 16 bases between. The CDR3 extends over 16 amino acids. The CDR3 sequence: CASSLDGTAWGYEQYF. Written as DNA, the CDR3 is TGTGCCAGCAGCTTAGATGGAACGGCTTGGGGGTACGAGCAGTACTTC.

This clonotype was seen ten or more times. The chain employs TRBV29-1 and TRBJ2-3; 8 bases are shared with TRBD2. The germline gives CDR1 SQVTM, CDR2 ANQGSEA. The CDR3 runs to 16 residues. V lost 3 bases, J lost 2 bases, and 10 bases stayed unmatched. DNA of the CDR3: TGCAGCGTTGATTGGCGGGAGGTAAAGGTCACAGATACGCAGTATTTT. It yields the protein CSVDWREVKVTDTQYF.

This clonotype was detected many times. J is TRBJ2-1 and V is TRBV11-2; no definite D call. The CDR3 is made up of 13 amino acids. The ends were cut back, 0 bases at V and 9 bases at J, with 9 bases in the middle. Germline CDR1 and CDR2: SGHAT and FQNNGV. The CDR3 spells CASSLDGAIEQFF. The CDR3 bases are TGTGCCAGCAGCTTAGATGGAGCAATTGAGCAGTTCTTC.

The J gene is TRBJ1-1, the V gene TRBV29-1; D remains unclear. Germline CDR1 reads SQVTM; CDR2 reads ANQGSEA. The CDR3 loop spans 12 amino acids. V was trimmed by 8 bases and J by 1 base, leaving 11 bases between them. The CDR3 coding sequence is TGCAGCTCCGGCGGGAGGAACACTGAAGCTTTCTTT. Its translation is CSSGGRNTEAFF.

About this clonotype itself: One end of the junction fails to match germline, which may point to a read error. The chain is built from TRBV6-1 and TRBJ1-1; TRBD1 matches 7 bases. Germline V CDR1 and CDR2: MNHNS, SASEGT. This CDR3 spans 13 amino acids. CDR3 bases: TGTGTCAGCAGTGAGACAGGGAGCTTCGAAGCTTTCTTT. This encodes CVSSETGSFEAFF.

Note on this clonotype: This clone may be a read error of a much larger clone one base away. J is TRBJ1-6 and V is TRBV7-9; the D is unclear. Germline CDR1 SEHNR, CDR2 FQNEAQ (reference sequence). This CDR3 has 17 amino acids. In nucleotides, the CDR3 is TGTGCCAGCAGCCCCCCGCACGCCGGAGCCTATAATTCACCCCTCTACTTT. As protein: CASSPPHAGAYNSPLYF. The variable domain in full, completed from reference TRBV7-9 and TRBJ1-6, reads DTGVSQNPRHKITKRGQNVTFRCDPISEHNRLYWYRQTLGQGPEFLTYFQNEAQLEKSRLLSDRFSAERPKGSFSTLEIQRTEQGDSAMYLCASSPPHAGAYNSPLYFGNGTRLTVT.

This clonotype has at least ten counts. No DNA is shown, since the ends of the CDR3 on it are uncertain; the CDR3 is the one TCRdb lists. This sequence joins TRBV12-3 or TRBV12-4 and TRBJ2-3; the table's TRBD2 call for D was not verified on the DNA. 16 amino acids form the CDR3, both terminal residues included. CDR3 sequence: CASSSSTSGRTDTQYF.

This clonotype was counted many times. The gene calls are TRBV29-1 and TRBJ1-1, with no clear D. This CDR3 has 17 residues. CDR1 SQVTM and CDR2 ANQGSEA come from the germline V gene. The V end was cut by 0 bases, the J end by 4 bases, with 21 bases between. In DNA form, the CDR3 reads TGCAGCGTTGAAGAGGGTTGGGCGGGGAGGTACCGCACTGAAGCTTTCTTT. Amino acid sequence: CSVEEGWAGRYRTEAFF.

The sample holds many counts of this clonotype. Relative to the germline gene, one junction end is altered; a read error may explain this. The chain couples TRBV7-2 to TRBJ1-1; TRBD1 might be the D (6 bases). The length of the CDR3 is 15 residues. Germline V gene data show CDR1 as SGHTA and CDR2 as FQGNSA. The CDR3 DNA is TGTGCCAGCAGCCTAGCCTTGGGGGGGCGGACTGAAGCTTTCTTT. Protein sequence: CASSLALGGRTEAFF.

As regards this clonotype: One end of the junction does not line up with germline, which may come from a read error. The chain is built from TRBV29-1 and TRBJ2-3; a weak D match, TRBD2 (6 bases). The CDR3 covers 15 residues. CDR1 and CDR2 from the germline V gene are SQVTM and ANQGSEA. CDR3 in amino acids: CSVEGSGTSPDTPYF. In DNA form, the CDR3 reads TGCAGCGTTGAAGGGTCAGGAACTAGCCCAGATACGCCGTATTTT.

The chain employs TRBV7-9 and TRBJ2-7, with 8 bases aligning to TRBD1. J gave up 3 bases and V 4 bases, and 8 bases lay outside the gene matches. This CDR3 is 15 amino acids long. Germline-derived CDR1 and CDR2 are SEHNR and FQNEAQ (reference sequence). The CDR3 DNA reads TGTGCCAGCAGCTCATCGACCGACAGGGGCTACGAGCAGTACTTC. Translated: CASSSSTDRGYEQYF.

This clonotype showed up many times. The DNA for the CDR3 is TGTGCCAGCAGGCTCCGGCTGGGTCCCCGCAGGGCAGATACGCAGTATTTT. Translation gives CASRLRLGPRRADTQYF. The rearrangement uses TRBV12-3 or TRBV12-4 and TRBJ2-3; possible D gene TRBD1, 5 bases. The germline V and J ends were trimmed by 6 bases and 4 bases, with 23 bases remaining between them. The CDR3 loop spans 17 amino acids.

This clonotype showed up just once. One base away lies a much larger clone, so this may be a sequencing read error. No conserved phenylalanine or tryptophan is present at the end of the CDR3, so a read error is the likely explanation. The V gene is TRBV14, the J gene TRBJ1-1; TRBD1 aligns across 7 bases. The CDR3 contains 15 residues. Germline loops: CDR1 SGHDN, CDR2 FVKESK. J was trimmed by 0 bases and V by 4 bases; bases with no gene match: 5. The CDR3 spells CASSPRDRLNTEAFL. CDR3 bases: TGTGCCAGCAGCCCCCGGGACAGACTGAACACTGAAGCTTTCTTA.